One and the same sample provided the 28 T cell receptor beta chains below, sequenced in a study of T cell responses to AZD1222 COVID-19 vaccine. This table comes from immunoSEQ multiplex PCR, and its TCRdb copy is limited to in-frame clones, with some not included. The sample lists fewer than 120,000 clones, roughly 92% seen once, with over 2% in the top ten. The sequenced sample was peripheral blood, obtained 28 days after the second AZD1222 dose. These receptors were taken from an adult who received the AZD1222 COVID-19 vaccine.

This chain links TRBV6-2 or TRBV6-3 with TRBJ1-5; 10 bases agree with TRBD1. This CDR3 is built from 17 residues. Germline-derived CDR1 and CDR2 are MNHEY and SVGEGT. The ends lost 2 bases at V and 7 bases at J; junction bases unmatched: 11. The CDR3 here is CASSYISGQGQGQPQHF. Written as DNA, the CDR3 is TGTGCCAGCAGTTACATTTCGGGACAGGGGCAAGGGCAGCCCCAGCATTTT.

The genes are TRBV2 and TRBJ2-7; 9 positions match TRBD1. CDR3 size: 14 residues. Per germline, CDR1 SNHLY and CDR2 FYNNEI. V shed 6 bases and J 5 bases; nucleotides not matched to a gene: 8. The CDR3 DNA follows: TGTGCCAGCAGAGCTACAGGGGGCAGCGACGAGCAGTACTTC. It is translated as CASRATGGSDEQYF.

The rearrangement links TRBV7-9 to TRBJ1-1; D gene uncertain. Germline loops: CDR1 SEHNR, CDR2 FQNEAQ (reference sequence). CDR3 size: 15 residues. Trimming took off 5 bases at V and 8 bases at J, with 21 bases between the two ends. The CDR3 here is CASSPRLTRDLEAFF. The DNA of the CDR3 is TGTGCCAGCAGCCCCCGGCTCACAAGAGATTTGGAAGCTTTCTTT.

The CDR3 sequence is CASSLNPRTSGDTDTQYF. CDR3 in DNA: TGTGCCAGCAGCTTAAACCCACGGACTAGCGGGGATACAGATACGCAGTATTTT. The gene calls are TRBV7-3 and TRBJ2-3; 12 bases agree with TRBD2. V lost 1 base and J lost 3; bases outside the gene matches: 8. This CDR3 has 18 amino acids. Germline-derived CDR1 and CDR2 are SGHTA and FQGTGA.

The gene calls are TRBV11-3 and TRBJ2-2; D is ambiguous. V lost 3 bases and J 3 bases, leaving 5 bases between the germline ends. CDR3 length equals 13 residues. CDR1 and CDR2 from the germline V gene are SGHNT and YENEEA. Here the CDR3 reads CASSFGHTGELFF. The CDR3 region has the DNA TGTGCCAGCAGCTTTGGTCACACCGGGGAGCTGTTTTTT.

This clone has just one count. CDR3 sequence: CASSSTLNYEQYF. DNA of the CDR3: TGTGCCAGCAGTTCAACCCTGAACTACGAGCAGTACTTC. The chain has TRBV12-3 or TRBV12-4 and TRBJ2-7; D ambiguous. The CDR3 spans 13 residues. Trimming removed 4 bases from V and 3 bases from J, with 10 bases in between.

Only one count was recorded for this clone. This chain connects TRBV6-1 to TRBJ1-3; D is ambiguous. Trimming cost V 1 base and J 6 bases, with 10 bases left between them. This CDR3 comprises 14 residues. The germline V gene encodes CDR1 MNHNS and CDR2 SASEGT. CDR3 residues: CASSEGTSKNTIYF. Written as DNA, the CDR3 is TGTGCCAGCAGTGAAGGAACGAGCAAAAACACCATATATTTT.

The chain has TRBV30 and TRBJ2-5, with 8 bases aligning to TRBD1. Germline-derived CDR1 and CDR2 are GTSNPN and SVGIG (reference sequence). The CDR3 totals 14 residues. V dropped 2 bases and J dropped 5; count of bases not matched to a gene: 7. CDR3 region: CAWSRDRSRETQYF. As DNA, the CDR3 is TGTGCCTGGAGTCGGGACAGGTCAAGGGAGACCCAGTACTTC.

As DNA, the CDR3 is TGCGCCAGCAGCTTGTATGGTTCTGAGACCCAGTACTTC. Protein product: CASSLYGSETQYF. The chain links TRBV5-1 to TRBJ2-5; D not resolved. In germline, CDR1 is SGHRS, CDR2 YFSETQ. V gave up 1 base and J gave up 5 bases, with 9 bases separating them. The CDR3 covers 13 residues.

V is TRBV30 and J is TRBJ1-4; a weak D match, TRBD1 (5 bases). V shed 3 bases and J shed 6 bases, with 17 bases lying between them. CDR1 and CDR2 from the germline V gene are GTSNPN and SVGIG (reference sequence). The CDR3 covers 15 residues. The CDR3 here is CAWSGKTAGDEKLFF. The DNA of the CDR3 is TGTGCCTGGAGCGGGAAGACAGCGGGCGATGAAAAACTGTTTTTT. Full variable domain (outside the CDR3, taken from reference TRBV30 and TRBJ1-4): SQTIHQWPATLVQPVGSPLSLECTVEGTSNPNLYWYRQAAGRGLQLLFYSVGIGQISSEVPQNLSASRPQDRQFILSSKKLLLSDSGFYLCAWSGKTAGDEKLFFGSGTQLSVL.

This sequence joins TRBV9 and TRBJ2-1; TRBD1 aligns across 10 bases. The CDR3 spans 15 residues. V shed 4 bases and J 3 bases; nucleotides not matched to a gene: 4. In germline, CDR1 is SGDLS, CDR2 YYNGEE. This CDR3 reads CASSFGTGVYNEQFF. The CDR3 DNA follows: TGTGCCAGCAGCTTTGGGACAGGGGTCTACAATGAGCAGTTCTTC.

This chain joins TRBV7-2 and TRBJ2-7; 13 bases match TRBD2. The V gene end was trimmed by 6 bases and the J gene end by 6 bases; junction bases not matched to a gene: 8. The germline gives CDR1 SGHTA, CDR2 FQGNSA. The CDR3 runs to 15 residues. DNA of the CDR3: TGTGCCAGCAGTCAGGGACTAGCGGGGTGGGGCGAGCAGTACTTC. Translated, it gives CASSQGLAGWGEQYF.

This rearrangement joins TRBV2 to TRBJ1-6; D is perhaps TRBD1 (5 bases). The CDR3 covers 15 residues. Germline-derived CDR1 and CDR2 are SNHLY and FYNNEI. The V end lost 2 bases, the J end lost 5 bases, and 10 bases lay between the germline ends. Here the CDR3 reads CASSERAGNNSPLHF. The CDR3 coding sequence is TGTGCCAGCAGTGAAAGGGCAGGGAATAATTCACCCCTCCACTTT.

The chain employs TRBV12-3 or TRBV12-4 and TRBJ2-3; D is unclear. The CDR3 length is 11 residues. The V end was cut by 3 bases, the J end by 6 bases, with 4 bases between. In DNA form, the CDR3 reads TGTGCCAGCAGTTTCGGGGATACGCAGTATTTT. This encodes CASSFGDTQYF.

Of note for this clone: At one end the junction does not follow the germline gene, possibly because of a read error. J is TRBJ2-1 and V is TRBV7-9; D possibly uses TRBD1 or TRBD2 (6 bases each). The CDR3 runs 11 residues. Germline V gene lookup returns CDR1 SEHNR and CDR2 FQNEAQ (reference sequence). CDR3: CASSPGRGQIF. Written as DNA, the CDR3 is TGTGCCAGCAGCCCAGGACGGGGGCAGATCTTC.

The gene calls are TRBV6-5 and TRBJ1-2, with D maybe TRBD1 (6 bases). The CDR3 contains 15 residues. V lost 6 bases and J 0 bases, leaving 14 bases between the germline ends. CDR1 MNHEY and CDR2 SVGAGI come from the germline V gene. CDR3 in amino acids: CASRGRTDPNYGYTF. The CDR3 DNA reads TGTGCCAGCAGGGGGCGGACAGATCCTAACTATGGCTACACCTTC.

V usage is TRBV6-2 or TRBV6-3 and J usage is TRBJ2-2; D ambiguous. Germline CDR1 and CDR2: MNHEY and SVGEGT. The CDR3 loop spans 13 amino acids. The germline V and J ends were trimmed by 2 bases and 3 bases, with 4 bases remaining between them. The CDR3 region is CASSYGYTGELFF. As DNA, the CDR3 is TGTGCCAGCAGTTACGGCTACACCGGGGAGCTGTTTTTT.

This clone was detected once. This chain joins TRBV28 and TRBJ2-7, with TRBD1 matching 7 bases. V lost 6 bases and J lost 1; bases outside the gene matches: 15. The CDR3 is 17 amino acids. Germline values: CDR1 MDHEN, CDR2 SYDVKM. CDR3 bases: TGTGCCAGCAGCTCTAACCCCGGGACAGTTGGGTCCTACGAGCAGTACTTC. Its protein is CASSSNPGTVGSYEQYF.

This clone was observed a single time. The chain uses TRBV6-2 or TRBV6-3 and TRBJ2-7; 10 bases are shared with TRBD1. CDR3 size: 16 residues. The junction had 8 bases not matched to a gene; V was cut back by 5 bases and J by 1 base. Germline V gene data show CDR1 as MNHEY and CDR2 as SVGEGT. The CDR3 is CASSRWTGGISYEQYF. CDR3 bases: TGTGCCAGCAGTCGATGGACAGGGGGTATTTCCTACGAGCAGTACTTC.

The rearrangement joins TRBV12-2 to TRBJ2-2; the table's D call, TRBD1, was not checked against the DNA. TRBV12-2 is annotated as a pseudogene. The CDR3 is made up of 15 amino acids. The CDR3 region has the DNA TGTGCAAGTCGCCCCCCGGGACAGGGGGCCGGGGAGCTGTTTTTT. Protein product: CASRPPGQGAGELFF.

Remarks on this clone: Other DNA sequences in this specimen translate into the identical CDR3. The chain couples TRBV4-1 to TRBJ1-2, with TRBD1 identical over 8 bases. Germline V lookup: CDR1 MGHRA, CDR2 YSYEKL. V lost 3 bases to trimming and J lost 4 bases; unmatched junction nucleotides: 4. CDR3 size: 14 residues. The CDR3: CASSQGTGPYGYTF. The CDR3 bases are TGCGCCAGCAGCCAGGGGACAGGCCCCTATGGCTACACCTTC.

The gene calls are TRBV2 and TRBJ1-4; a weak D match, TRBD1 (6 bases). This CDR3 is 13 amino acids long. V was pared by 8 bases and J by 8 bases, with 15 bases between. Germline loops: CDR1 SNHLY, CDR2 FYNNEI. CDR3 DNA sequence: TGTGCCAGCGGACAGAGCCAGAAAGAAAAACTGTTTTTT. Translated: CASGQSQKEKLFF.

This chain connects TRBV5-5 to TRBJ1-6, with 9 bases aligning to TRBD1. Germline trimming cut 4 bases from V and 1 base from J; bases unmatched to any gene: 9. This CDR3 is 18 amino acids long. Germline CDR1 and CDR2: SGHKS and YYEKEE (reference sequence). The CDR3 reads CASSMDRGIDSYNSPLHF. The CDR3 nucleotides are TGTGCCAGCAGCATGGACAGGGGCATTGATTCCTATAATTCACCCCTCCACTTT.

The chain carries TRBV4-2 and TRBJ1-2; 11 positions match TRBD1. Losses at the gene ends were 4 bases for V and 4 bases for J; bases not matched to a gene: 2. Germline CDR1 and CDR2: LGHNA and YNFKEQ. This CDR3 contains 14 residues. The CDR3 protein is CASSRGQGVYGYTF. The CDR3 coding sequence is TGTGCCAGCAGCCGGGGACAGGGGGTCTATGGCTACACCTTC.

The genes are TRBV3-1 (or the pseudogene TRBV3-2) and TRBJ2-5; D is unresolved. Germline values: CDR1 LGHDT, CDR2 YNNKEL (reference sequence). The CDR3 has 14 amino acids. The germline V and J ends were trimmed by 8 bases and 0 bases, with 13 bases remaining between them. The CDR3 sequence: CASQPRTYQETQYF. The CDR3, as DNA: TGTGCCAGCCAGCCAAGGACGTACCAAGAGACCCAGTACTTC.

This clone was detected only once. This rearrangement joins TRBV6-5 to TRBJ1-2; D gene unclear. V was clipped by 2 bases and J by 4 bases, with 2 bases between them. Germline V CDR1 and CDR2: MNHEY, SVGAGI. The CDR3 loop spans 11 amino acids. CDR3 sequence (DNA): TGTGCCAGCAGTTACGGCTATGGCTACACCTTC. This sequence encodes CASSYGYGYTF.

This chain connects TRBV12-3 or TRBV12-4 to TRBJ1-1, with D perhaps TRBD1 (5 bases). The ends were cut back, 6 bases at V and 3 bases at J, with 11 bases in the middle. This CDR3 contains 13 residues. In DNA form, the CDR3 reads TGTGCCAGCAGACTCAGGGAGTACACTGAAGCTTTCTTT. Translation: CASRLREYTEAFF.

The chain uses TRBV6-5 and TRBJ1-6, with TRBD1 matching over 8 bases. Unmatched junction bases numbered 6, after V lost 4 bases and J lost 10 bases. CDR3 length: 14 residues. Germline V gives CDR1 MNHEY, CDR2 SVGAGI. CDR3: CASSLPGQASPLHF. The DNA for the CDR3 is TGTGCCAGCAGTTTACCGGGACAGGCCTCACCCCTCCACTTT.